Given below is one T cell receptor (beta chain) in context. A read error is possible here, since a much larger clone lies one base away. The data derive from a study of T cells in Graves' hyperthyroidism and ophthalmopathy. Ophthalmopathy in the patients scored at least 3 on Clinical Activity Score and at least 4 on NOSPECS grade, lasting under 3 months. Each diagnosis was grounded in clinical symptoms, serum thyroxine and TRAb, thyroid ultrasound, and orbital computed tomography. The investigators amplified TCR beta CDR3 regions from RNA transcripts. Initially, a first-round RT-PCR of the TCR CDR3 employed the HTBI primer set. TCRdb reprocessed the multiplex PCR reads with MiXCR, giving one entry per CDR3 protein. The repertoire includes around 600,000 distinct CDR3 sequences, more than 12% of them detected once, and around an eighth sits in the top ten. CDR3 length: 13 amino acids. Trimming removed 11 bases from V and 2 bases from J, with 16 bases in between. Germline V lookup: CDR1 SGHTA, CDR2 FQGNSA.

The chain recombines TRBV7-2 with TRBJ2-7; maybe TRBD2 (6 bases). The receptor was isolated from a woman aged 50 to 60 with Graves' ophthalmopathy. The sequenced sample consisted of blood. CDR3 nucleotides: TGTGCCGGTGGTTCGCGGGGAGCCTACGAGCAGTACTTC. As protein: CAGGSRGAYEQYF.